The 19 T cell receptor beta chains reported below all come from one sample, sequenced in a study of identical twins. TCRdb re-called the 5' RACE reads with MiXCR, one entry per CDR3 protein. Of about 210,000 distinct CDR3 sequences detected, approximately 9% appear once; the ten largest clones hold about 5.2%. The sample comprised memory (CD45RO+) T cells sorted from blood. The receptors come from a woman between 18 and 29 years old in good health.

This chain links TRBV6-5 with TRBJ2-5, with 8 bases that match TRBD1. The CDR3 is made up of 15 amino acids. CDR1 is MNHEY and CDR2 is SVGAGI in the germline V gene. Trimming cost V 0 bases and J 9 bases; bases outside gene matches: 9. CDR3 in amino acids: CASSYSQGAYEAQYF. CDR3 nucleotides: TGTGCCAGCAGTTACTCGCAGGGGGCGTATGAAGCCCAGTACTTC.

In this sample, this clonotype turned up many times. V and J are TRBV5-6 and TRBJ2-5; maybe TRBD2 (5 bases). This CDR3 has 15 residues. Germline V lookup: CDR1 SGHDT, CDR2 YYEEEE. V was shortened by 3 bases and J by 2 bases, with 14 bases between the two germline ends. CDR3: CASSSRKRKQETQYF. In DNA, the CDR3 is TGTGCCAGCAGCTCGAGAAAGCGGAAGCAAGAGACCCAGTACTTC.

This clonotype has a handful of counts. V is TRBV20-1 and J is TRBJ1-1; D gene unclear. Germline CDR1 DFQATT, CDR2 SNEGSKA (reference sequence). V was trimmed by 7 bases and J by 11 bases, leaving 23 bases between them. The CDR3 totals 13 residues. CDR3 DNA: TGCAGTGGGAGCAGTGAGTTGTCTCTTGGGGCTTTCTTT. Encoded protein: CSGSSELSLGAFF.

This clonotype was seen repeatedly, ten times or more. The chain has TRBV7-7 and TRBJ2-1, with TRBD2 identical over 9 bases. The CDR3 consists of 16 residues. Losses at the gene ends were 3 bases for V and 4 bases for J; bases not matched to a gene: 7. Looked up from germline, CDR1 is SSHAT and CDR2 is FNYEAQ (reference sequence). CDR3 residues: CASSLGAGGQYNEQFF. The CDR3 DNA is TGTGCCAGCAGCTTGGGAGCGGGAGGACAATACAATGAGCAGTTCTTC. The variable domain in full, completed from reference TRBV7-7 and TRBJ2-1, reads GAGVSQSPRYKVTKRGQDVTLRCDPISSHATLYWYQQALGQGPEFLTYFNYEAQPDKSGLPSDRFSAERPEGSISTLTIQRTEQRDSAMYRCASSLGAGGQYNEQFFGPGTRLTVL.

This clonotype was found a few times. This rearrangement joins TRBV29-1 to TRBJ2-5; no definite D call. Germline V gene data show CDR1 as SQVTM and CDR2 as ANQGSEA. V was pared by 4 bases and J by 2 bases, with 8 bases between. The CDR3 loop spans 12 amino acids. Here the CDR3 reads CSVVAAQETQYF. CDR3 DNA: TGCAGCGTTGTGGCAGCACAAGAGACCCAGTACTTC.

The rearrangement uses TRBV19 and TRBJ2-5; D possibly corresponds to TRBD2 (7 bases). Germline CDR1 reads LNHDA; CDR2 reads SQIVND (reference sequence). V lost 5 bases, J lost 4 bases, and 17 bases lay in between. The CDR3 extends over 15 amino acids. The CDR3 loop reads CASSVGQGRGETQYF. DNA for the CDR3: TGTGCCAGTAGTGTAGGGCAGGGGAGGGGAGAGACCCAGTACTTC.

The chain has TRBV12-3 or TRBV12-4 and TRBJ1-4, with 7 bases matching TRBD1. The length of the CDR3 is 15 residues. The V segment lost 5 bases and the J segment 8 bases; nucleotides outside the gene matches: 11. The CDR3 region is CASSVGTEGEEKLFF. In DNA form, the CDR3 reads TGTGCCAGCAGTGTAGGGACAGAGGGCGAAGAAAAACTGTTTTTT.

This clonotype was counted a few times. The gene calls are TRBV11-3 and TRBJ2-3; TRBD2 might be the D (5 bases). This CDR3 has 15 residues. CDR1 is SGHNT, CDR2 YENEEA, per germline. Trimming took 1 base from V and 1 from J, leaving 9 bases between them. CDR3 in DNA: TGTGCCAGCAGCTTAGTGACCGGGGGCACAGATACGCAGTATTTT. It yields the protein CASSLVTGGTDTQYF.

The chain is built from TRBV6-5 and TRBJ2-7, with no clear D. With 0 bases removed from V and 3 bases from J, the gap between germline ends came to 15 bases. Germline CDR1 reads MNHEY; CDR2 reads SVGAGI. This CDR3 has 16 amino acids. The CDR3 spells CASSYSPGVPDYEQYF. Written as DNA, the CDR3 is TGTGCCAGCAGTTACTCGCCCGGAGTCCCTGACTACGAGCAGTACTTC.

V is TRBV6-4 and J is TRBJ2-1; a weak D match, TRBD2 (6 bases). Per the germline V gene, CDR1 is MRHNA and CDR2 is SNTAGT. V was clipped by 0 bases and J by 10 bases, with 19 bases between them. There are 16 residues in the CDR3. CDR3 region: CASSDSGGDSSREQFF. The CDR3 DNA reads as TGTGCCAGCAGTGACTCGGGGGGAGATTCCAGTCGGGAGCAGTTCTTC.

The chain combines TRBV12-5 with TRBJ1-6; 7 bases align to TRBD1. The V gene's germline CDR1 is LGHNT and CDR2 FRNRAP. The ends lost 3 bases at V and 12 bases at J; junction bases unmatched: 8. CDR3 length equals 14 residues. The CDR3 protein is CASGFGTEVRPLHF. CDR3 nucleotide sequence: TGTGCTAGTGGTTTCGGGACAGAGGTTAGACCCCTCCACTTT.

In its sample, this clonotype was seen a few times. CDR3 amino acids: CATSDPKQGADTQYF. For the CDR3, the DNA is TGTGCCACCAGTGACCCAAAGCAGGGGGCAGATACGCAGTATTTT. J is TRBJ2-3 and V is TRBV24-1, with 7 bases lining up with TRBD1. This CDR3 has 15 residues. Germline V gives CDR1 KGHDR, CDR2 SFDVKD. With V trimmed by 4 bases and J by 4 bases, 7 bases remained unmatched.

This clonotype was picked up many times. V usage is TRBV5-8 and J usage is TRBJ2-6; a possible D gene is TRBD1 (6 bases). The length of the CDR3 is 18 residues. Trimming took off 4 bases at V and 2 bases at J, with 19 bases between the two ends. In germline, CDR1 is SGHTS, CDR2 YDEGEE. CDR3 protein: CASSLLGALSPGANVLTF. The CDR3 nucleotides read TGTGCCAGCAGCCTGCTGGGGGCGCTGAGTCCTGGGGCCAACGTCCTGACTTTC.

This clonotype was observed many times. The chain carries TRBV15 and TRBJ2-7; 10 bases are shared with TRBD2. V shed 8 bases, J shed 2 bases, and the junction held 9 bases outside the gene matches. Germline lookup yields CDR1 LNHNV and CDR2 YYDKDF (reference sequence). The CDR3 is 15 residues long. The CDR3 here is CATRPLAGGPYEQYF. For the CDR3, the DNA is TGTGCCACCCGCCCGTTAGCGGGAGGTCCCTACGAGCAGTACTTC.

The chain couples TRBV20-1 to TRBJ2-2; D is perhaps TRBD1 (6 bases). The V end was cut by 6 bases, the J end by 4 bases, with 12 bases between. The CDR3 covers 13 residues. Germline V gene data show CDR1 as DFQATT and CDR2 as SNEGSKA (reference sequence). The CDR3 DNA reads TGCAGTGCATCGCAGGGGATCACCGGGGAGCTGTTTTTT. Its translation is CSASQGITGELFF.

This clonotype was seen repeatedly, ten times or more. One junction end does not reproduce the germline sequence, and a read error may be involved. V is TRBV7-7 and J is TRBJ2-2; a possible D gene is TRBD2 (5 bases). The CDR3 is made up of 13 amino acids. Germline CDR1 and CDR2: SSHAT and FNYEAQ (reference sequence). The CDR3 spells CASSSRGTGELFF. The CDR3 DNA sequence: TGTGCTAGCAGCTCCCGGGGTACCGGGGAGCTGTTTTTT.

The chain carries TRBV28 and TRBJ1-6; D perhaps matches TRBD1 (5 bases). Germline CDR1 MDHEN, CDR2 SYDVKM. V was trimmed by 6 bases and J by 0 bases, leaving 9 bases between them. The CDR3 spans 15 residues. CDR3 in amino acids: CASRLDSSYNSPLHF. The CDR3 DNA reads as TGTGCCAGCAGGCTTGACAGCTCCTATAATTCACCCCTCCACTTT.

This sequence joins TRBV4-2 and TRBJ2-1; 8 nucleotides agree with TRBD2. CDR1 is LGHNA, CDR2 YNFKEQ, per germline. The ends lost 2 bases at V and 9 bases at J; junction bases unmatched: 6. CDR3 length: 14 residues. The CDR3 loop reads CASSQPPGGGEQFF. For the CDR3, the DNA is TGTGCCAGCAGCCAACCCCCGGGAGGGGGTGAGCAGTTCTTC.

The rearrangement joins TRBV10-3 to TRBJ1-5, with D unclear. CDR3 size: 13 residues. The V end was cut by 7 bases, the J end by 0 bases, with 7 bases between. Germline V CDR1 and CDR2: ENHRY, SYGVKD. CDR3 in amino acids: CAIKGGSNQPQHF. CDR3 nucleotide sequence: TGTGCCATCAAAGGAGGTAGCAATCAGCCCCAGCATTTT.